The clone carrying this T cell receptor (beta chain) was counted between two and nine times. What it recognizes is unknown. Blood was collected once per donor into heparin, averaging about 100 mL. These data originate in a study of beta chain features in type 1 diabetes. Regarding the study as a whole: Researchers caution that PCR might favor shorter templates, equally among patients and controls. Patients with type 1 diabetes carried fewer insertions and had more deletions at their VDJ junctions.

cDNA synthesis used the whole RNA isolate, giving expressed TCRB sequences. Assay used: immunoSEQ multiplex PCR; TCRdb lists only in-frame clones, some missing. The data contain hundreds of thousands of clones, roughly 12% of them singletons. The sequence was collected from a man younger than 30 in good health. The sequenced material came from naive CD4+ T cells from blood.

The CDR3: CASSSPGLAVQMNNEQFF. As DNA, the CDR3 is TGTGCCAGCAGCTCGCCGGGACTAGCGGTCCAAATGAACAATGAGCAGTTCTTC. The gene calls are TRBV5-6 and TRBJ2-1; 11 positions agree with TRBD2. Germline V gene data show CDR1 as SGHDT and CDR2 as YYEEEE. Germline trimming cut 3 bases from V and 5 bases from J; bases unmatched to any gene: 13. CDR3 length: 18 residues.